These 22 T cell receptor beta chains originate from one sample sequenced in a study of T cell repertoires in cytomegalovirus infection. Via MiXCR, TCRdb re-called the reads, giving one row per CDR3 protein. The repertoire holds about a million distinct CDR3 sequences, with approximately 31% as singletons. These TCRs are of unknown antigen specificity. This sample comprised cultured CD8+ T cells from PBMCs, obtained from culture after CMV antigen stimulation. The source is a human donor in good health (CMV status not recorded). Some clones in this sample may be carry-over from other donors' samples.

This clonotype has just a few counts. This chain connects TRBV29-1 to TRBJ2-5, with D possibly being TRBD2 (6 bases). CDR3 length: 13 amino acids. V was clipped by 7 bases and J by 2 bases, with 14 bases between them. Germline assignment: CDR1 SQVTM and CDR2 ANQGSEA. CDR3 coding DNA: TGCAGCGGAGCTGGGGGGTTACAAGAGACCCAGTACTTC. Amino acid sequence: CSGAGGLQETQYF.

The sample holds many counts of this clonotype. CDR3 sequence (DNA): TGTGCCAGCAGCACAAGACAGGGCCAAGAGACCCAGTACTTC. Encoded protein: CASSTRQGQETQYF. V usage is TRBV7-6 and J usage is TRBJ2-5; 7 bases match TRBD1. Germline CDR1 SGHVS, CDR2 FNYEAQ. The CDR3 totals 14 residues. Unmatched junction bases numbered 4, after V lost 5 bases and J lost 1 base.

As DNA, the CDR3 is TGTGCCACCAGTGATTTGCCGGGACAGGGGGGAAGAGGGGAAACCGGGGAGCTGTTTTTT. Translated: CATSDLPGQGGRGETGELFF. The chain has TRBV24-1 and TRBJ2-2; 11 positions agree with TRBD1. The J segment lost 5 bases and the V segment lost 0 bases, leaving 13 bases of the junction unmatched. The CDR3 is 20 residues long. The germline gives CDR1 KGHDR, CDR2 SFDVKD.

The rearrangement joins TRBV27 to TRBJ1-1; D unclear. This CDR3 spans 13 amino acids. Germline assignment: CDR1 MNHEY and CDR2 SMNVEV (reference sequence). V lost 3 bases, J lost 3 bases, and 8 bases lay in between. CDR3 amino acids: CASSFSGYTEAFF. For the CDR3, the DNA is TGTGCCAGCAGTTTTTCGGGGTACACTGAAGCTTTCTTT.

The rearrangement joins TRBV7-2 to TRBJ1-2; no definite D call. The germline V and J ends were trimmed by 0 bases and 8 bases, with 13 bases remaining between them. This CDR3 region has 14 residues. Germline values: CDR1 SGHTA, CDR2 FQGNSA. CDR3: CTSSLAPGSGGYTF. In nucleotides, the CDR3 is TGTACCAGCAGCTTAGCGCCAGGTTCGGGCGGCTACACCTTC.

The chain links TRBV28 to TRBJ1-2; D not certain. V lost 7 bases and J 4 bases, leaving 13 bases between the germline ends. CDR3 length: 13 amino acids. Germline CDR1 is MDHEN and CDR2 is SYDVKM. CDR3 region: CASTNGNPYGYTF. The CDR3 coding sequence is TGTGCCAGCACCAACGGCAATCCCTATGGCTACACCTTC.

This clonotype was recorded many times. The rearrangement links TRBV7-6 to TRBJ1-6; D gene uncertain. The germline CDR1 and CDR2 sequences are SGHVS and FNYEAQ. This CDR3 comprises 14 residues. Trimming took 11 bases from V and 6 from J, leaving 17 bases between them. The CDR3 DNA reads as TGTGCCGCCAAGACGGGTTCCCTTAATTCACCCCTCCACTTT. This translates into CAAKTGSLNSPLHF.

This clonotype was counted between two and nine times. The chain joins TRBV28 to TRBJ1-5, with unresolved D. Trimming shortened V by 6 bases and J by 2 bases, and 20 bases separated the two germline ends. Germline-derived CDR1 and CDR2 are MDHEN and SYDVKM. This CDR3 contains 17 residues. In DNA, the CDR3 is TGTGCCAGCAGCCCCCACGGGATTAAGTCGGGCAATCAGCCCCAGCATTTT. Protein: CASSPHGIKSGNQPQHF.

The J gene is TRBJ1-1, the V gene TRBV27; D is perhaps TRBD1 (5 bases). The length of the CDR3 is 13 residues. Deletions cut 5 bases from V and 8 bases from J, with 15 bases between. Germline loops: CDR1 MNHEY, CDR2 SMNVEV (reference sequence). The chain's CDR3 is CASSLGPRGEAFF. The CDR3 DNA reads TGTGCCAGCAGTCTGGGGCCCCGAGGGGAAGCTTTCTTT.

This clonotype occurred a few times. The rearrangement links TRBV4-1 to TRBJ1-2, with a tentative D call TRBD1 (5 bases). Germline CDR1 reads MGHRA; CDR2 reads YSYEKL. The CDR3 is made up of 17 amino acids. V was clipped by 0 bases and J by 4 bases, with 18 bases between them. CDR3 residues: CASSQDDPFGGSYGYTF. The CDR3 nucleotides read TGCGCCAGCAGCCAAGACGACCCTTTTGGGGGGAGCTATGGCTACACCTTC.

In DNA form, the CDR3 reads TGTGCCACCAATGACAGGGGGCAAAACTACGAGCAGTACTTC. Translated: CATNDRGQNYEQYF. This chain links TRBV15 with TRBJ2-7, with 10 bases fitting TRBD1. The CDR3 consists of 14 residues. Per the germline V gene, CDR1 is LNHNV and CDR2 is YYDKDF (reference sequence). The ends lost 7 bases at V and 3 bases at J; junction bases unmatched: 6.

V usage is TRBV29-1 and J usage is TRBJ2-5; D possibly corresponds to TRBD2 (5 bases). Between the trimmed V and J ends, which lost 1 base and 1 base, there was a span of 16 bases. Germline CDR1 is SQVTM and CDR2 is ANQGSEA. The CDR3 consists of 16 residues. The CDR3 here is CSVEGGRGLGQETQYF. As DNA, the CDR3 is TGCAGCGTTGAAGGTGGCCGCGGGCTAGGCCAAGAGACCCAGTACTTC.

This clonotype was counted a few times. The CDR3 is CASGLVRSQPQHF. The CDR3 DNA is TGTGCTAGTGGTTTGGTGCGGAGCCAGCCCCAGCATTTT. The chain combines TRBV12-5 with TRBJ1-5; no clear D. The CDR3 contains 13 residues. CDR1 and CDR2 (germline): LGHNT, FRNRAP. Trimming removed 0 bases at V and 7 bases at J, with 7 bases between.

This clonotype was counted a few times. The V gene is TRBV4-2, the J gene TRBJ2-3; weak D call: TRBD1 (7 bases). The CDR3 has 16 amino acids. V was trimmed by 4 bases and J by 4 bases, leaving 18 bases between them. Germline lookup yields CDR1 LGHNA and CDR2 YNFKEQ. The CDR3 DNA reads as TGTGCCAGCAGCCCAGAGGTTGGCAGGGGGGCAGATACGCAGTATTTT. Translating it yields CASSPEVGRGADTQYF.

This clonotype was seen a few times. The junction and the germline gene differ at one end; a read error may be behind it. The chain couples TRBV6-1 to TRBJ1-1; tentatively, D is TRBD1 (6 bases). The CDR3 has 12 residues. Germline V lookup: CDR1 MNHNS, CDR2 SASEGT. The CDR3: CASSASQLGQTF. The CDR3 nucleotides read TGTGCCAGCAGTGCATCCCAACTTGGACAGACGTTT.

The chain employs TRBV27 and TRBJ2-2; D ambiguous. The V and J ends lost 9 bases and 0 bases respectively, with 11 bases between them. Germline loops: CDR1 MNHEY, CDR2 SMNVEV (reference sequence). This CDR3 is 14 amino acids long. The chain's CDR3 is CASTPLANTGELFF. CDR3 nucleotide sequence: TGTGCCAGTACCCCCTTGGCGAACACCGGGGAGCTGTTTTTT.

Regarding this clonotype: A junction boundary mismatches the germline segment, possibly from a read error. V gene TRBV28 combines with J gene TRBJ2-1, with a weak D call TRBD1 (6 bases). CDR3 length: 16 residues. Germline V gene sequence: CDR1 MDHEN, CDR2 SYDVKM. The CDR3 coding sequence is TGTACCAGCAGTTTATTCGACAGGCGACCTGGCAATGAGCAGTTCTTC. Amino acid sequence: CTSSLFDRRPGNEQFF.

This clonotype was found many times. The chain links TRBV9 to TRBJ1-2, with D possibly matching TRBD1 (6 bases). Trimming pared 2 bases from V and 4 bases from J, leaving 12 bases between. The CDR3 extends over 14 amino acids. Germline loops: CDR1 SGDLS, CDR2 YYNGEE. In DNA, the CDR3 is TGTGCCAGCAGCGTCGGACAGACCTCCTATGGCTACACCTTC. Translated: CASSVGQTSYGYTF.

A few counts support this clonotype. One junction end disagrees with the germline gene, perhaps due to a read error. The chain combines TRBV19 with TRBJ1-5; no reliable D call. CDR1 is LNHDA and CDR2 is SQIVND in the germline V gene (reference sequence). There are 15 residues in the CDR3. The CDR3 region has the DNA TGTGCCAGTAGTATGCCCGGAAAAGGCGATCAGCCCCACCATTTT. Its translation is CASSMPGKGDQPHHF.

V usage is TRBV6-5 and J usage is TRBJ2-4, with D unclear. The V end lost 2 bases, the J end lost 8 bases, and 13 bases lay between the germline ends. CDR1 is MNHEY and CDR2 is SVGAGI in the germline V gene. This CDR3 is 14 amino acids long. The CDR3 is CASSYGSRQDIQYF. The CDR3 bases are TGTGCCAGCAGTTACGGTTCCCGGCAAGACATTCAGTACTTC.

The sample holds a few counts of this clonotype. The chain employs TRBV5-4 and TRBJ1-2; tentatively, D is TRBD1 (6 bases). The CDR3 spans 13 residues. Germline CDR1 is SGHNT and CDR2 is YYREEE (reference sequence). Trimming left V 5 bases short and J 2 bases short, with 10 bases between. The CDR3 DNA follows: TGTGCCAGCAGAGTAGGGGGGAACTATGGCTACACCTTC. Translating gives CASRVGGNYGYTF. The whole variable domain, filled in from reference TRBV5-4 and TRBJ1-2, reads ETGVTQSPTHLIKTRGQQVTLRCSSQSGHNTVSWYQQALGQGPQFIFQYYREEENGRGNFPPRFSGLQFPNYSSELNVNALELDDSALYLCASRVGGNYGYTFGSGTRLTVV.

This clonotype was picked up a small number of times. The chain links TRBV7-9 to TRBJ2-1; D is unclear. This CDR3 has 16 amino acids. V shed 1 base and J shed 9 bases, with 19 bases lying between them. The germline V gene encodes CDR1 SEHNR and CDR2 FQNEAQ (reference sequence). The CDR3 here is CASSLVTYTSRGEQFF. In nucleotides, the CDR3 is TGTGCCAGCAGCTTAGTTACGTACACCTCTAGAGGTGAGCAGTTCTTC.